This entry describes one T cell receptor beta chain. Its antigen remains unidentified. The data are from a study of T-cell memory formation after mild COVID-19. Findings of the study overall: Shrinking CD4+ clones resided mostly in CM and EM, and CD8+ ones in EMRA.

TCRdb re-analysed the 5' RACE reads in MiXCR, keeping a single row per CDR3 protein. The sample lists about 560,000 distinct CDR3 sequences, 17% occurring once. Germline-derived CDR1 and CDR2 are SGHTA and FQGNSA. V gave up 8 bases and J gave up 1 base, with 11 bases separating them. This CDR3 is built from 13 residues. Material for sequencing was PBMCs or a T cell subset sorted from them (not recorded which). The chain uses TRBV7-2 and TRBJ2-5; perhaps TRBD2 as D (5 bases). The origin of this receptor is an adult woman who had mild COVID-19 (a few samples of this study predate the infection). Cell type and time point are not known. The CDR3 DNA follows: TGTGCCAGCCTCCCCGGACTCCAAGAGACCCAGTACTTC. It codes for CASLPGLQETQYF.